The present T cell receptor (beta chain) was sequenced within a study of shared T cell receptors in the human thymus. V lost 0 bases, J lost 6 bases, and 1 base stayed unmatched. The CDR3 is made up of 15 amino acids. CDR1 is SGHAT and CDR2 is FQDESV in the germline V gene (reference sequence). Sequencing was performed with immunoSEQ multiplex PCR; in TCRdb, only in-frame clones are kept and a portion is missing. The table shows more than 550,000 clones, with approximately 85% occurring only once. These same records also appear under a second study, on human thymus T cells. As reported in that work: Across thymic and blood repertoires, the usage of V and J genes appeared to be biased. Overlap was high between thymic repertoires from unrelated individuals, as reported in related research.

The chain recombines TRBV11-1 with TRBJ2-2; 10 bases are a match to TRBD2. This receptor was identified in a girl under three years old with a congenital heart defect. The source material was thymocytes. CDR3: CASSLASGGAGELFF. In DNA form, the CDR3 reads TGTGCCAGCAGCTTAGCGAGCGGGGGGGCCGGGGAGCTGTTTTTT. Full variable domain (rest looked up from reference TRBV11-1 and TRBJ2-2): EAEVAQSPRYKITEKSQAVAFWCDPISGHATLYWYRQILGQGPELLVQFQDESVVDDSQLPKDRFSAERLKGVDSTLKIQPAELGDSAMYLCASSLASGGAGELFFGEGSRLTVL.